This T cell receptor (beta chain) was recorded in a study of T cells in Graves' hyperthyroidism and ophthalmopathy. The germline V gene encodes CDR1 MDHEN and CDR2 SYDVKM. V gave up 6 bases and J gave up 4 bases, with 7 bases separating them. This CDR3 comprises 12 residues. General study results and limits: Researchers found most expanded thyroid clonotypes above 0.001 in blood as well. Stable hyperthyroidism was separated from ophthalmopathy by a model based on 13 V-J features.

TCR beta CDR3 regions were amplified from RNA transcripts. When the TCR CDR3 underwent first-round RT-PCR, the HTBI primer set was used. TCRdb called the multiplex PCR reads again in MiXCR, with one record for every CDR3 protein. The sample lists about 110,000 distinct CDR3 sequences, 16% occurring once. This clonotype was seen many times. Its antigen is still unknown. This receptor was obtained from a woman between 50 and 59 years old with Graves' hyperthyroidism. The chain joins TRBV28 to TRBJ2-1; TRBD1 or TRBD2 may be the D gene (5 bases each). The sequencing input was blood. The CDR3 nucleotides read TGTGCCAGCAGGGGGGTGTACAATGAGCAGTTCTTC. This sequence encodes CASRGVYNEQFF.